Presented here are 21 T cell receptor beta chains from one specimen sequenced in a study of blood T cell repertoires in COVID-19. Repertoires were generated with immunoSEQ multiplex PCR, while TCRdb's copy carries only in-frame clones and drops some. The sample lists nearly 110,000 clones; 70% to 80% were seen once. Material: peripheral blood. These receptors all stem from an older man with COVID-19, enrolled during active disease.

The chain joins TRBV10-3 to TRBJ1-1; no firm D call. The CDR3 runs 13 residues. Germline V gives CDR1 ENHRY, CDR2 SYGVKD. V was clipped by 6 bases and J by 1 base, with 9 bases between them. The CDR3: CAISLTQNTEAFF. The CDR3 DNA is TGTGCCATCAGCCTTACACAGAACACTGAAGCTTTCTTT.

The chain combines TRBV3-1 (or the pseudogene TRBV3-2) with TRBJ1-2; TRBD1 matches at 7 bases. V lost 0 bases and J lost 8; bases outside the gene matches: 6. This CDR3 is built from 14 residues. The germline gives CDR1 LGHDT, CDR2 YNNKEL (reference sequence). The CDR3 region has the DNA TGTGCCAGCAGCCAAGATCCGGACAGGAGCGGCTACACCTTC. It encodes CASSQDPDRSGYTF.

J is TRBJ1-5 and V is TRBV28; perhaps TRBD1 as D (5 bases). The CDR3 is made up of 19 amino acids. The V and J ends lost 5 bases and 0 bases respectively, with 23 bases between them. The germline gives CDR1 MDHEN, CDR2 SYDVKM. The CDR3 is CASSTTLQVSLYSNQPQHF. The CDR3 DNA is TGTGCCAGCAGTACAACCCTACAGGTATCCCTTTATAGCAATCAGCCCCAGCATTTT.

This chain joins TRBV28 and TRBJ2-5; perhaps TRBD2 as D (5 bases). This CDR3 is built from 14 residues. Trimming cost V 4 bases and J 4 bases, with 13 bases left between them. Germline loops: CDR1 MDHEN, CDR2 SYDVKM. The CDR3 loop reads CASSSRTGVETQYF. The CDR3 bases are TGTGCCAGCAGTTCCCGGACTGGGGTAGAGACCCAGTACTTC.

The CDR3 sequence is CASSLQVNYGYTF. CDR3 DNA: TGTGCCAGCAGCTTACAGGTTAACTATGGCTACACCTTC. The chain couples TRBV13 to TRBJ1-2; D uncertain. V dropped 2 bases and J dropped 1 base, with 5 bases sitting between them. The CDR3 loop spans 13 amino acids. Germline V gene sequence: CDR1 PRHDT, CDR2 FYEKMQ (reference sequence).

V and J are TRBV19 and TRBJ1-2, with 7 nucleotides matching TRBD1. Germline V lookup: CDR1 LNHDA, CDR2 SQIVND (reference sequence). The ends lost 8 bases at V and 0 bases at J; junction bases unmatched: 12. The CDR3 has 16 amino acids. In DNA, the CDR3 is TGTGCCAGTCTCCCTGGGACAGCTAATTCTAACTATGGCTACACCTTC. Translated, it gives CASLPGTANSNYGYTF.

This clone was counted ten times or more. This chain connects TRBV7-3 to TRBJ1-1; perhaps TRBD1 as D (6 bases). This CDR3 is 13 amino acids long. The V end was cut by 3 bases, the J end by 1 base, with 6 bases between. The germline CDR1 and CDR2 sequences are SGHTA and FQGTGA. The CDR3 is CASSLTGNTEAFF. CDR3 nucleotide sequence: TGTGCCAGCAGCTTGACAGGGAACACTGAAGCTTTCTTT.

CDR3: CASSLAGGLGTQYF. CDR3 nucleotides: TGTGCCAGCAGTTTAGCAGGGGGCCTGGGGACCCAGTACTTC. The chain couples TRBV27 to TRBJ2-5; 8 positions match TRBD1. The V gene end was trimmed by 2 bases and the J gene end by 7 bases; junction bases not matched to a gene: 6. The V gene's germline CDR1 is MNHEY and CDR2 SMNVEV (reference sequence). This CDR3 comprises 14 residues.

In this sample, this clone turned up once. The chain recombines TRBV2 with TRBJ1-2; 8 bases line up with TRBD1. CDR3 length: 13 amino acids. V trimming: 6 bases; J trimming: 3 bases; junction bases outside the gene matches: 3. CDR1 SNHLY and CDR2 FYNNEI come from the germline V gene. This CDR3 is CASSPQGDYGYTF. The DNA for the CDR3 is TGTGCCAGCAGCCCACAGGGGGACTATGGCTACACCTTC. Combining the CDR3 with reference TRBV2 and TRBJ1-2 gives the whole variable domain EPEVTQTPSHQVTQMGQEVILRCVPISNHLYFYWYRQILGQKVEFLVSFYNNEISEKSEIFDDQFSVERPDGSNFTLKIRSTKLEDSAMYFCASSPQGDYGYTFGSGTRLTVV.

The chain's CDR3 is CASSQLMETQYF. In DNA form, the CDR3 reads TGTGCCAGCAGCCAACTAATGGAGACCCAGTACTTC. The rearrangement joins TRBV3-1 (or the pseudogene TRBV3-2) to TRBJ2-5; no clear D gene. The CDR3 totals 12 residues. Trimming took 2 bases from V and 5 from J, leaving 6 bases between them. Germline CDR1 is LGHDT and CDR2 is YNNKEL (reference sequence).

The chain combines TRBV13 with TRBJ1-5; D remains unclear. The CDR3 loop spans 16 amino acids. Germline loops: CDR1 PRHDT, CDR2 FYEKMQ (reference sequence). Trimming shortened V by 5 bases and J by 6 bases, and 20 bases separated the two germline ends. The DNA for the CDR3 is TGTGCCAGCAGCGCCAGCCGGGAGTCCCGAGGTCAGCCCCAGCATTTT. This codes for CASSASRESRGQPQHF. The full variable domain, its missing parts supplied by reference TRBV13 and TRBJ1-5, is AAGVIQSPRHLIKEKRETATLKCYPIPRHDTVYWYQQGPGQDPQFLISFYEKMQSDKGSIPDRFSAQQFSDYHSELNMSSLELGDSALYFCASSASRESRGQPQHFGDGTRLSIL.

V usage is TRBV28 and J usage is TRBJ1-1, with D perhaps matching TRBD1 (6 bases). V lost 2 bases to trimming and J lost 14 bases, with 18 bases between them. The CDR3 length is 13 residues. Per germline, CDR1 MDHEN and CDR2 SYDVKM. The CDR3 sequence: CASSLTGPGVFFF. The CDR3 DNA follows: TGTGCCAGCAGTTTAACAGGGCCAGGGGTCTTCTTCTTT.

The V call is TRBV18, the J call TRBJ2-5; 11 bases fit TRBD2. Germline V CDR1 and CDR2: KGHSH, LQKENI. CDR3 length: 17 residues. Losses at the gene ends were 3 bases for V and 5 bases for J; bases not matched to a gene: 11. CDR3 bases: TGTGCCAGCTCACCCTCACTAGCGGGAGAATCTGGGGAGACCCAGTACTTC. Translating it yields CASSPSLAGESGETQYF. The full variable domain, rest sourced from reference TRBV18 and TRBJ2-5, is NAGVMQNPRHLVRRRGQEARLRCSPMKGHSHVYWYRQLPEEGLKFMVYLQKENIIDESGMPKERFSAEFPKEGPSILRIQQVVRGDSAAYFCASSPSLAGESGETQYFGPGTRLLVL.

V gene TRBV19 combines with J gene TRBJ1-5, with a weak D call TRBD1 (6 bases). V was cut by 4 bases and J by 2 bases, with 12 bases left in between. The CDR3 is made up of 15 amino acids. In germline, CDR1 is LNHDA, CDR2 SQIVND (reference sequence). The CDR3 nucleotides are TGTGCCAGTAGTACCTACAGGGACCGCAATCAGCCCCAGCATTTT. It translates to CASSTYRDRNQPQHF. Based on the CDR3 plus reference TRBV19 and TRBJ1-5, the full variable domain is DGGITQSPKYLFRKEGQNVTLSCEQNLNHDAMYWYRQDPGQGLRLIYYSQIVNDFQKGDIAEGYSVSREKKESFPLTVTSAQKNPTAFYLCASSTYRDRNQPQHFGDGTRLSIL.

This chain connects TRBV10-1 to TRBJ2-1, with 12 bases that match TRBD1. Trimming took 10 bases from V and 7 from J; bases not matched to a gene: 11. Germline-derived CDR1 and CDR2 are WNHNN and SYGVQD (reference sequence). The CDR3 runs to 15 residues. Written as DNA, the CDR3 is TGCGCCACTAGCTCCGGGACAGGGGGCTCAAATGAGCAGTTCTTC. It is translated as CATSSGTGGSNEQFF.

The chain links TRBV5-4 to TRBJ2-1, with D maybe TRBD2 (5 bases). The CDR3 has 14 residues. V was trimmed by 0 bases and J by 8 bases, leaving 12 bases between them. Germline CDR1 reads SGHNT; CDR2 reads YYREEE (reference sequence). For the CDR3, the DNA is TGTGCCAGCAGCTTGGAACTAGGTTCAGATGAGCAGTTCTTC. Encoded protein: CASSLELGSDEQFF.

This clone was detected a few times. The gene calls are TRBV2 and TRBJ2-7; 11 nucleotides align to TRBD2. This CDR3 is 15 amino acids long. Per germline, CDR1 SNHLY and CDR2 FYNNEI. V shed 6 bases, J shed 7 bases, and the junction held 11 bases outside the gene matches. The CDR3 is CASSELAGVQREQYF. For the CDR3, the DNA is TGTGCCAGCAGCGAACTAGCGGGAGTTCAGAGGGAGCAGTACTTC.

This chain links TRBV15 with TRBJ2-7; D perhaps matches TRBD1 (6 bases). Germline V lookup: CDR1 LNHNV, CDR2 YYDKDF (reference sequence). The CDR3 is made up of 13 amino acids. V lost 6 bases to trimming and J lost 1 base, with 10 bases between them. The CDR3 spells CATRRGSSYEQYF. In DNA, the CDR3 is TGTGCCACCAGAAGGGGGTCTTCCTACGAGCAGTACTTC. Full variable domain (rest looked up from reference TRBV15 and TRBJ2-7): DAMVIQNPRYQVTQFGKPVTLSCSQTLNHNVMYWYQQKSSQAPKLLFHYYDKDFNNEADTPDNFQSRRPNTSFCFLDIRSPGLGDTAMYLCATRRGSSYEQYFGPGTRLTVT.

This chain uses TRBV7-9 with TRBJ1-3; D not resolved. The CDR3 length is 15 residues. Germline values: CDR1 SEHNR, CDR2 FQNEAQ (reference sequence). Trimming pared 5 bases from V and 2 bases from J, leaving 13 bases between. CDR3 loop: CASSPRVVAGNTIYF. CDR3 in DNA: TGTGCCAGCAGCCCTCGGGTTGTGGCTGGAAACACCATATATTTT.

The chain uses TRBV10-3 and TRBJ1-1; TRBD1 might be the D (6 bases). Trimming stripped 7 bases from V and 3 bases from J, with 12 bases between. Germline CDR1 and CDR2: ENHRY and SYGVKD. This CDR3 is built from 13 residues. CDR3 sequence: CAINRVPDTEAFF. The CDR3 bases are TGTGCCATCAACAGGGTTCCTGACACTGAAGCTTTCTTT.

The chain recombines TRBV3-1 (or the pseudogene TRBV3-2) with TRBJ1-5; TRBD1 aligns across 8 bases. Losses at the gene ends were 4 bases for V and 5 bases for J; bases not matched to a gene: 4. CDR3 size: 14 residues. Looked up from germline, CDR1 is LGHDT and CDR2 is YNNKEL (reference sequence). CDR3 nucleotide sequence: TGTGCCAGCAGCCGAGGACAGGGTGATCAGCCCCAGCATTTT. It is translated as CASSRGQGDQPQHF.